This T cell receptor (beta chain) was observed in a study of response to subunit inactivated influenza vaccine. Trimming pared 0 bases from V and 5 bases from J, leaving 14 bases between. Germline V lookup: CDR1 SGDLS, CDR2 YYNGEE. This CDR3 has 15 residues. TCRdb reanalysed the RT-PCR reads using MiXCR and keeps one entry per CDR3 protein. This sample has about 160,000 distinct CDR3 sequences, with roughly 11% found just once. As to this clonotype: What it recognizes is unknown.

Regarding the study as a whole: The authors suggested that few new T cells are recruited per seasonal influenza vaccination.

The sequence derives from a man aged 45 to 65 who received an inactivated influenza vaccine. The V and J genes are TRBV9 and TRBJ2-5, with a tentative D call TRBD1 (6 bases). The starting material was non-naive T cells sorted from PBMCs, obtained more than 35 days after vaccination. In DNA, the CDR3 is TGTGCCAGCAGCGTAGCCCCAGGGGAGAGCGAGACCCAGTACTTC. It yields the protein CASSVAPGESETQYF.